This TCR beta chain was recorded in a study of shared clonotypes between healthy human individuals. Selected positively for CCR7 and CD45RO-negative, naive CD8 cells excluded terminally differentiated effector memory CD45RA+ cells. This table comes from immunoSEQ multiplex PCR, and its TCRdb copy is limited to in-frame clones, with some not included. The sample includes around 1.9 million clones, 93% of them seen just once. Worth noting for this clone: The same CDR3 is also encoded by other DNA sequences in this sample.

Germline CDR1 and CDR2: SGHRS and YFSETQ. Losses at the gene ends were 4 bases for V and 4 bases for J; bases not matched to a gene: 6. The length of the CDR3 is 14 residues. The chain couples TRBV5-1 to TRBJ1-2; 8 bases match TRBD1. This clonotype originated in a man between 18 and 35 years old in good health. Some clones in this sample may be carry-over from other donors' samples. Source material: naive CD8+ T cells from PBMCs. The DNA for the CDR3 is TGCGCCAGCAGCCCGGGGCAGGGGGCCTATGGCTACACCTTC. This sequence encodes CASSPGQGAYGYTF.